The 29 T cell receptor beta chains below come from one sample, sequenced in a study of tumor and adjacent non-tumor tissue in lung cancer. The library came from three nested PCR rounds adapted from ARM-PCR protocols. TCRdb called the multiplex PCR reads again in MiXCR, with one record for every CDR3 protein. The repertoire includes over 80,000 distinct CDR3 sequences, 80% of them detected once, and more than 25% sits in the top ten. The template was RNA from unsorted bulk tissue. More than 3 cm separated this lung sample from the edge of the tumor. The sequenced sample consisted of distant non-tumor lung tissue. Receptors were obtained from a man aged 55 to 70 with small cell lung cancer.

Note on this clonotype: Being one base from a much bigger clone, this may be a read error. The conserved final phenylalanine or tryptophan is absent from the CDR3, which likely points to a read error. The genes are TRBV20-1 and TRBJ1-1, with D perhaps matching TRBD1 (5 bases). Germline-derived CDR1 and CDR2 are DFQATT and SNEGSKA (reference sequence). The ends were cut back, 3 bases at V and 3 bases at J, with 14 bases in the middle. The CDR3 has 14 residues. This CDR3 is CSARGRVGDTEAFY. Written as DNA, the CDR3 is TGCAGTGCTAGGGGACGGGTGGGAGACACTGAAGCTTTCTAT.

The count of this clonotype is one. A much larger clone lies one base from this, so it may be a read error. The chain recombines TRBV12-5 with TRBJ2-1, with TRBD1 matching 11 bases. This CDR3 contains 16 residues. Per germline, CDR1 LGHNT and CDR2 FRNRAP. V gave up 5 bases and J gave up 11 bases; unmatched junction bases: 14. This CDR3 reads CASGMAWGQGVYKQFF. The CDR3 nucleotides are TGTGCTAGTGGTATGGCTTGGGGACAGGGGGTTTATAAGCAGTTCTTC. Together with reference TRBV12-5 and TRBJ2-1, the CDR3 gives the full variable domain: DARVTQTPRHKVTEMGQEVTMRCQPILGHNTVFWYRQTMMQGLELLAYFRNRAPLDDSGMPKDRFSAEMPDATLATLKIQPSEPRDSAVYFCASGMAWGQGVYKQFFGPGTRLTVL.

The CDR3 DNA is TGTGCCAGCAGTCAGCCGGGACAGGGGGATCAGCCCCAGCATTTT. This encodes CASSQPGQGDQPQHF. The chain couples TRBV28 to TRBJ1-5, with TRBD1 matching over 11 bases. The CDR3 contains 15 residues. Unmatched junction bases numbered 5, after V lost 5 bases and J lost 5 bases. Germline CDR1 and CDR2: MDHEN and SYDVKM.

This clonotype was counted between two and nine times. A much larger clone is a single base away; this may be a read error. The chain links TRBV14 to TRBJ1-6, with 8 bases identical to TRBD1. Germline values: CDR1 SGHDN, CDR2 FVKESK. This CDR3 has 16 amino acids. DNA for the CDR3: TGTGTCAGCAGCCAAGATCCCGGGACAGGATATTCACCCCTCCACTTT. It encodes CVSSQDPGTGYSPLHF.

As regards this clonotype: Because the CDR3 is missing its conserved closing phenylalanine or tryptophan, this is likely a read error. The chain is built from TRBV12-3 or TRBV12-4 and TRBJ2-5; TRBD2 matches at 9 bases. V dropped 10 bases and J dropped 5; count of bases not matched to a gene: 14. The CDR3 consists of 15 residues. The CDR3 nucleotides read TGTGCCAATAGTCCGACTAGCGGCGCGATGGAGACCCAGTACTTA. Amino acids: CANSPTSGAMETQYL.

The CDR3 nucleotides are TGTGCCATCAGTGGCGACAGTGGGGACGATGAGCAGTTCTTC. Translating it yields CAISGDSGDDEQFF. The V call is TRBV10-3, the J call TRBJ2-1, with D tentatively TRBD1 or TRBD2 (5 bases each). The CDR3 is 14 residues long. The germline V and J ends were trimmed by 4 bases and 8 bases, with 15 bases remaining between them. The germline V gene encodes CDR1 ENHRY and CDR2 SYGVKD.

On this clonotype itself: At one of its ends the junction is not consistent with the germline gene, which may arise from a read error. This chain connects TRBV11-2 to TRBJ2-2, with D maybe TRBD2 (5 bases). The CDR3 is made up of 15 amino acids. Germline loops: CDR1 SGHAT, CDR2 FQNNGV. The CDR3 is CTSSLVWSNTGELFF. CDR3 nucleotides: TGTACCAGCAGCTTAGTGTGGTCGAACACCGGGGAACTGTTTTTT.

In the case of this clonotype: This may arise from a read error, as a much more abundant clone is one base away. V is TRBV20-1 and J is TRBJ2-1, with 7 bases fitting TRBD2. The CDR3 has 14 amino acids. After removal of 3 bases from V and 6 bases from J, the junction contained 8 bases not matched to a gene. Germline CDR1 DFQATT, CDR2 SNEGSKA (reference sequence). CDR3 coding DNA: TGCAGTGCTAGGGTGGGAGGGGCGGGCAATGAGCAGTTCTTC. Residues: CSARVGGAGNEQFF.

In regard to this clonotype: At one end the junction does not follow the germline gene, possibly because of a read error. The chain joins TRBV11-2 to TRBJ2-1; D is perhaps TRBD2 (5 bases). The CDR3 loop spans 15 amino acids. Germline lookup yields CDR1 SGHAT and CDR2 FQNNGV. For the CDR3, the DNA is TGTGCCAGCAACCTAGAAAATGGCGGGTACAATGAGCAGTTGTTC. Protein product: CASNLENGGYNEQLF.

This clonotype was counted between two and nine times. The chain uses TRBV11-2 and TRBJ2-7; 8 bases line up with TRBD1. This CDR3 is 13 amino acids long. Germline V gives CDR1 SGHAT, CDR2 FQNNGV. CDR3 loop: CASSQQGAGEQYV. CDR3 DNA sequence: TGTGCCAGCAGCCAGCAGGGGGCGGGCGAGCAGTATGTC.

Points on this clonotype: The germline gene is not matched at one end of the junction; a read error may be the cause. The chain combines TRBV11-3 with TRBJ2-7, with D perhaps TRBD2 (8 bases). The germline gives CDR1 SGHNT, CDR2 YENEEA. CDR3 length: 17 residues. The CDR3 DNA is TGTGCGAGCGGCTTTAGCGGGGACAGCCCCACTGTCTACGAGCAGTATTTC. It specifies CASGFSGDSPTVYEQYF.

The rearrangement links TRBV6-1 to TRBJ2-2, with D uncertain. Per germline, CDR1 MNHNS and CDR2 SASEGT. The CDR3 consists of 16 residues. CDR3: CDNSEDHGMPTGELFF. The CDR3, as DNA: TGTGACAACAGTGAAGACCATGGCATGCCGACCGGGGAGCTGTTTTTT.

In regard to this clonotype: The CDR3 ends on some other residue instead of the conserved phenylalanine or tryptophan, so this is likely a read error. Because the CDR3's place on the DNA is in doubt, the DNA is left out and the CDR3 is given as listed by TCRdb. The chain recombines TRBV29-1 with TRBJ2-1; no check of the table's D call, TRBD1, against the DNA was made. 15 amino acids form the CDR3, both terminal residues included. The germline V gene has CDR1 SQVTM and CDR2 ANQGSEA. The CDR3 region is CGVVHLDRERNEQIV.

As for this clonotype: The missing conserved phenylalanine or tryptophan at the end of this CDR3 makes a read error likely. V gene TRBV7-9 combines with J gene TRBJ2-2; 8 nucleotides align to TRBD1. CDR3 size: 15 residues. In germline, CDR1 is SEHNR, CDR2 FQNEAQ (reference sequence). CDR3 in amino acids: CASSLRTGRDEELFY. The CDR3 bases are TGTGCCAGTAGCTTGAGGACAGGGAGAGACGAGGAGCTGTTTTAT.

The CDR3 DNA is TGCAGCGCCGAACTATGGACTAGAGGGGCCGTGGAGCTGTTTTTT. Protein product: CSAELWTRGAVELFF. The chain links TRBV29-1 to TRBJ2-2, with 7 bases that match TRBD2. This CDR3 is built from 15 residues. Germline V lookup: CDR1 SQVTM, CDR2 ANQGSEA. Trimming cost V 7 bases and J 10 bases; bases outside gene matches: 18.

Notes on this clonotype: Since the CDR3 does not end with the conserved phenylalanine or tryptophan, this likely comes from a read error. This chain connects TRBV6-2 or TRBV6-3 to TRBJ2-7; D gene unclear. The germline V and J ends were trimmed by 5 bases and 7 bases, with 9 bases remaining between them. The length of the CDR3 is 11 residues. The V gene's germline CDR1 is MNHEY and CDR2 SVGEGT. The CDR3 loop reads CASSQPGEQYL. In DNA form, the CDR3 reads TGTGCCAGCAGTCAACCAGGAGAGCAGTACCTC.

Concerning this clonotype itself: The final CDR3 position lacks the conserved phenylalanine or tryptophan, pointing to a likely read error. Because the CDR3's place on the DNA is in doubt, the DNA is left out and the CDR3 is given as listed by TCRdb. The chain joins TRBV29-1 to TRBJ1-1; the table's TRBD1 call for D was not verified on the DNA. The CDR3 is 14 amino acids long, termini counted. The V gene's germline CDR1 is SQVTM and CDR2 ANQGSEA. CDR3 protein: CSVNRDRDITEALL.

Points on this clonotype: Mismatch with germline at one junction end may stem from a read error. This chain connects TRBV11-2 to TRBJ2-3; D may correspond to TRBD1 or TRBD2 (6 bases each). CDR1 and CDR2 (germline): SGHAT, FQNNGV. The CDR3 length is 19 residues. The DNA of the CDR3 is TGTGCCAGCAGCCTAGAGTCAACGACTAGGGGGGCCTACACAGGTACGCAGTATTTT. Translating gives CASSLESTTRGAYTGTQYF.

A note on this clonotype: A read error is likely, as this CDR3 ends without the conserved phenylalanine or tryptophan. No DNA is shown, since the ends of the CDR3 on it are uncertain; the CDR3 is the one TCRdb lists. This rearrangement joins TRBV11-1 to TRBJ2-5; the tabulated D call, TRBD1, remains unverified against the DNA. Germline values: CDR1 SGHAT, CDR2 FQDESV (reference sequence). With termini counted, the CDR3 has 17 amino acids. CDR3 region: CASSLDALRTGRETQYC.

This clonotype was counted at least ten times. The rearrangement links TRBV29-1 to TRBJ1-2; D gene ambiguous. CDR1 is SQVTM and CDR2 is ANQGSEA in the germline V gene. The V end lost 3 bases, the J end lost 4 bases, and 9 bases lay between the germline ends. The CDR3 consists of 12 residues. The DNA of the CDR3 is TGCAGCGTTGACGGGCAGGCCTATGGCTACACCTTC. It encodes CSVDGQAYGYTF.

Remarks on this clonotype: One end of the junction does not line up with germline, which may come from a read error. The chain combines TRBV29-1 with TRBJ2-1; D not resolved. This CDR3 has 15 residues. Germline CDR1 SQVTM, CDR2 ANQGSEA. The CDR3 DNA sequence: TGCAGTGCCTTTGAGACCCTAAAACGATACTATGAGCAGTTTTTC. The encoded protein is CSAFETLKRYYEQFF.

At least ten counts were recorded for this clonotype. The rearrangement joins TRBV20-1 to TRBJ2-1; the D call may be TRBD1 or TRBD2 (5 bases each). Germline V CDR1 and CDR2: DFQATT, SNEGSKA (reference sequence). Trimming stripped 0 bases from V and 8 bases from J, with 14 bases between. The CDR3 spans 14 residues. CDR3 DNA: TGCAGTGCTAGAGATGACGGACTGGGGGATGAGCAGTTCTTC. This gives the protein CSARDDGLGDEQFF.

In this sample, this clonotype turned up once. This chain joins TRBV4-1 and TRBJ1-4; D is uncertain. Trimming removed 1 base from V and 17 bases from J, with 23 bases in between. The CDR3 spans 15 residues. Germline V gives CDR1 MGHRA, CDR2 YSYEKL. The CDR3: CASSQVSTPNENLFF. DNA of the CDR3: TGCGCCAGCAGCCAAGTGAGCACCCCGAATGAAAATCTATTTTTT.

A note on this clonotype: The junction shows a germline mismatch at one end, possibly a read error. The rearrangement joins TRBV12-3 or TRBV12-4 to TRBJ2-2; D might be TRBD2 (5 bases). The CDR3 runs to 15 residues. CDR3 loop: CASSFSGIDSGEPFF. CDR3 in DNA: TGTGCCAGCAGTTTCTCTGGGATAGACTCCGGGGAGCCGTTTTTT.

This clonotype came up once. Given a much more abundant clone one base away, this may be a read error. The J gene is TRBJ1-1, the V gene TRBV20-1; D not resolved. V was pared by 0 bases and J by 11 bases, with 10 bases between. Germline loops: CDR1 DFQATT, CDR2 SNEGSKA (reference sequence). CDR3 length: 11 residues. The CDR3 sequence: CSARDQFRAFF. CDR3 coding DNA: TGCAGTGCTAGAGATCAATTTAGGGCTTTCTTT.

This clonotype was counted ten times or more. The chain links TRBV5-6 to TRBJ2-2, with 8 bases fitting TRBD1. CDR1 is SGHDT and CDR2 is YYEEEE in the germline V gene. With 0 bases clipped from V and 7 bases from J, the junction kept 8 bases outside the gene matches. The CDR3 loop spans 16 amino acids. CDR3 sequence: CASSLGAGGAVGELFF. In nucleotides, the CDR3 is TGTGCCAGCAGCTTGGGGGCAGGGGGCGCGGTCGGGGAGCTGTTTTTT.

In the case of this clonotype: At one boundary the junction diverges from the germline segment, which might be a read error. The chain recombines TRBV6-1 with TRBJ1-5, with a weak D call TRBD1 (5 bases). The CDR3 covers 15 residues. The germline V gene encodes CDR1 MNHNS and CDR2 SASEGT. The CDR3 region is CVSSPDMGPNQPQHF. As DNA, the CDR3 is TGTGTCAGCAGCCCCGACATGGGGCCAAATCAGCCCCAGCATTTT.

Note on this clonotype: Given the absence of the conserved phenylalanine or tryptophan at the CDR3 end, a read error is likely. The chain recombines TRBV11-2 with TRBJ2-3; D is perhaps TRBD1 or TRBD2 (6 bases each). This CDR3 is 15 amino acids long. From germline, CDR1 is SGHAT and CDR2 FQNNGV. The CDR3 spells CVSSSGGIAGHTQYY. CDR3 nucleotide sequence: TGTGTCAGCAGCTCCGGAGGGATTGCGGGACATACTCAGTATTAT.

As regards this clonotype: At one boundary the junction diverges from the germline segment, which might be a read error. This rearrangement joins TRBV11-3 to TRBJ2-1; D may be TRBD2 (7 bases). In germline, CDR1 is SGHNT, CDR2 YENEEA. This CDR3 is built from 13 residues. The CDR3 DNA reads TGCGCCAGCAGCTTTGGACTAGGGGGTGAGCGGTTCTTC. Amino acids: CASSFGLGGERFF.